Below, 26 T cell receptor beta chains from the same sample are listed, as sequenced in a study of cytomegalovirus exposure and HLA in healthy donors. In the PCR, 60 Vbeta and 13 Jbeta primers were used. Measured with immunoSEQ multiplex PCR; TCRdb has only the in-frame clones, and not every one. This sample has 100,000 to 150,000 clones; approximately 75% occur once, and the top ten carry over 4.5%. Sequenced input: PBMCs. The receptors derive from a woman in her thirties or forties in good health and CMV-seropositive.

The genes are TRBV5-1 and TRBJ2-1, with D tentatively TRBD2 (6 bases). V was trimmed by 0 bases and J by 5 bases, leaving 12 bases between them. The CDR3 is made up of 15 amino acids. Germline V gene lookup returns CDR1 SGHRS and CDR2 YFSETQ. In nucleotides, the CDR3 is TGCGCCAGCAGCTTGGATGGGGGAGGAGACAATGAGCAGTTCTTC. This translates into CASSLDGGGDNEQFF.

A few counts support this clone. V is TRBV29-1 and J is TRBJ1-1; TRBD1 is a possible D gene (6 bases). This CDR3 is 12 amino acids long. Germline V gene lookup returns CDR1 SQVTM and CDR2 ANQGSEA. The V gene lost 7 bases and the J gene lost 5 bases, with 14 bases spanning the gap. CDR3 DNA: TGCAGCGCCAAGGGGGTAGGGACTGAAGCTTTCTTT. Its protein product is CSAKGVGTEAFF.

The chain links TRBV10-1 to TRBJ1-6; possible D gene TRBD1, 6 bases. The ends were cut back, 8 bases at V and 6 bases at J, with 17 bases in the middle. CDR1 is WNHNN, CDR2 SYGVQD, per germline (reference sequence). The CDR3 runs to 15 residues. The CDR3 nucleotides are TGCGCCAGCGGAGCACAGGGCTCGGGTAATTCACCCCTCCACTTT. Translating it yields CASGAQGSGNSPLHF.

This chain links TRBV5-1 with TRBJ2-7; D may be TRBD1 (6 bases). The CDR3 has 15 amino acids. Germline CDR1 is SGHRS and CDR2 is YFSETQ. The germline V and J ends were trimmed by 1 base and 3 bases, with 14 bases remaining between them. The CDR3, as DNA: TGCGCCAGCAGCTTGTTGCCAACAGGGATCTACGAGCAGTACTTC. Its protein is CASSLLPTGIYEQYF.

The genes are TRBV19 and TRBJ1-5; TRBD1 might be the D (6 bases). This CDR3 has 14 residues. Trimming removed 1 base from V and 7 bases from J, with 11 bases in between. The germline CDR1 and CDR2 sequences are LNHDA and SQIVND (reference sequence). The CDR3 loop is CASSIGRQGQPQHF. In DNA, the CDR3 is TGTGCCAGTAGTATAGGGAGGCAGGGGCAGCCCCAGCATTTT.

The V gene is TRBV5-8, the J gene TRBJ2-5; tentatively, D is TRBD1 (6 bases). The V gene lost 4 bases and the J gene lost 0 bases, with 10 bases spanning the gap. The germline CDR1 and CDR2 sequences are SGHTS and YDEGEE. The CDR3 totals 14 residues. This CDR3 is CASSPRDNQETQYF. CDR3 coding DNA: TGTGCCAGCAGCCCGAGGGACAACCAAGAGACCCAGTACTTC.

The V call is TRBV2, the J call TRBJ2-4; tentatively, D is TRBD2 (5 bases). The CDR3 has 13 residues. Trimming shortened V by 11 bases and J by 1 base, and 12 bases separated the two germline ends. Germline V gene sequence: CDR1 SNHLY, CDR2 FYNNEI. CDR3 coding DNA: TGTGCCGGGCTAGCTGGGGCCAAAAACATTCAGTACTTC. Translation gives CAGLAGAKNIQYF.

The chain links TRBV6-5 to TRBJ1-5; 8 bases line up with TRBD1. J was trimmed by 5 bases and V by 7 bases; bases with no gene match: 10. The CDR3 spans 15 residues. Per germline, CDR1 MNHEY and CDR2 SVGAGI. CDR3 nucleotide sequence: TGTGCCAGCACCCACTCCCAGGGGGCAGATCAGCCCCAGCATTTT. Translation gives CASTHSQGADQPQHF.

This clone was detected only a few times. The chain links TRBV30 to TRBJ1-1; 8 bases fit TRBD1. Per the germline V gene, CDR1 is GTSNPN and CDR2 is SVGIG (reference sequence). V shed 1 base, J shed 1 base, and the junction held 2 bases outside the gene matches. The CDR3 runs to 14 residues. The CDR3 DNA follows: TGTGCCTGGAGTGGACAGGGGAGGAACACTGAAGCTTTCTTT. Translating gives CAWSGQGRNTEAFF. Full variable domain (missing parts from reference TRBV30 and TRBJ1-1): SQTIHQWPATLVQPVGSPLSLECTVEGTSNPNLYWYRQAAGRGLQLLFYSVGIGQISSEVPQNLSASRPQDRQFILSSKKLLLSDSGFYLCAWSGQGRNTEAFFGQGTRLTVV.

The chain combines TRBV2 with TRBJ2-5; a possible D gene is TRBD1 (5 bases). The closer fit of TRBJ2-7 to the DNA end suggests the J call may be wrong. Germline CDR1 SNHLY, CDR2 FYNNEI. This CDR3 has 17 amino acids. CDR3 protein: CASSHRTDSSLSYEQYF. The CDR3 DNA follows: TGTGCCAGCAGTCACAGAACAGACAGCTCCCTCTCCTACGAGCAGTACTTC.

Turning to this clone: A read error may account for a junction end that differs from germline. The rearrangement links TRBV6-5 to TRBJ1-2; 12 bases align to TRBD1. This CDR3 has 15 residues. Germline loops: CDR1 MNHEY, CDR2 SVGAGI. CDR3 sequence: CASSNSGTGGFGYTF. In nucleotides, the CDR3 is TGTGCCAGCAGTAACTCAGGGACAGGGGGCTTTGGGTACACCTTC.

The chain uses TRBV7-3 and TRBJ2-1, with D unresolved. The CDR3 has 11 amino acids. V dropped 2 bases and J dropped 8 bases, with 4 bases sitting between them. The germline V gene has CDR1 SGHTA and CDR2 FQGTGA. DNA of the CDR3: TGTGCCAGCAGCTTATCAGATGAGCAGTTCTTC. It specifies CASSLSDEQFF. The entire variable domain, with the rest obtained from reference TRBV7-3 and TRBJ2-1, is as follows: GAGVSQTPSNKVTEKGKYVELRCDPISGHTALYWYRQSLGQGPEFLIYFQGTGAADDSGLPNDRFFAVRPEGSVSTLKIQRTERGDSAVYLCASSLSDEQFFGPGTRLTVL.

J is TRBJ2-7 and V is TRBV4-1; 8 nucleotides align to TRBD1. Germline V gene lookup returns CDR1 MGHRA and CDR2 YSYEKL. The V segment lost 5 bases and the J segment 2 bases; nucleotides outside the gene matches: 2. The CDR3 runs 13 residues. The CDR3 region has the DNA TGCGCCAGCAGCAGGGACAGGCCCTACGAGCAGTACTTC. Translated: CASSRDRPYEQYF.

This clone was observed a single time. This chain links TRBV10-3 with TRBJ2-1; D possibly corresponds to TRBD2 (6 bases). This CDR3 is built from 14 residues. The germline V and J ends were trimmed by 3 bases and 8 bases, with 14 bases remaining between them. From germline, CDR1 is ENHRY and CDR2 SYGVKD. CDR3: CAISEGDSQDEQFF. CDR3 DNA sequence: TGTGCCATCAGTGAAGGGGACTCCCAGGATGAGCAGTTCTTC.

The chain is built from TRBV5-4 and TRBJ2-3, with 12 bases fitting TRBD2. Per the germline V gene, CDR1 is SGHNT and CDR2 is YYREEE (reference sequence). The CDR3 is made up of 16 amino acids. After removal of 2 bases from V and 5 bases from J, the junction contained 6 bases not matched to a gene. The CDR3 sequence is CASSFPSGGAGDTQYF. The CDR3 DNA follows: TGTGCCAGCAGCTTCCCTAGCGGGGGGGCCGGAGATACGCAGTATTTT.

The chain links TRBV14 to TRBJ2-7; 10 bases are shared with TRBD1. The CDR3 consists of 16 residues. Trimming took 1 base from V and 3 from J; bases not matched to a gene: 6. CDR1 SGHDN and CDR2 FVKESK come from the germline V gene. The DNA for the CDR3 is TGTGCCAGCAGCCAAGGAAAAGGGACAGGGGACTACGAGCAGTACTTC. Translated: CASSQGKGTGDYEQYF. Based on the CDR3 plus reference TRBV14 and TRBJ2-7, the full variable domain is EAGVTQFPSHSVIEKGQTVTLRCDPISGHDNLYWYRRVMGKEIKFLLHFVKESKQDESGMPNNRFLAERTGGTYSTLKVQPAELEDSGVYFCASSQGKGTGDYEQYFGPGTRLTVT.

The V call is TRBV11-2, the J call TRBJ1-1; D is perhaps TRBD1 (5 bases). This CDR3 is 12 amino acids long. V lost 3 bases and J 6 bases, leaving 8 bases between the germline ends. From germline, CDR1 is SGHAT and CDR2 FQNNGV. The CDR3, as DNA: TGTGCCAGCAGCTTGACGGGGGCTGAAGCTTTCTTT. Translated, it gives CASSLTGAEAFF.

The rearrangement uses TRBV5-4 and TRBJ2-5; 8 bases match TRBD2. V lost 3 bases and J lost 1; bases outside the gene matches: 14. The CDR3 loop spans 18 amino acids. Germline-derived CDR1 and CDR2 are SGHNT and YYREEE (reference sequence). CDR3 amino acids: CASSSTRPAGAPQETQYF. The CDR3 coding sequence is TGTGCCAGCAGCTCAACGCGCCCAGCGGGGGCACCCCAAGAGACCCAGTACTTC.

This sequence joins TRBV30 and TRBJ1-3; TRBD1 aligns across 8 bases. The CDR3 consists of 16 residues. Germline V gene data show CDR1 as GTSNPN and CDR2 as SVGIG (reference sequence). Trimming cost V 5 bases and J 3 bases; bases outside gene matches: 12. In nucleotides, the CDR3 is TGTGCCTGGGGAGAAGGACAGGGAGTTTTTGGAAACACCATATATTTT. It translates to CAWGEGQGVFGNTIYF.

The chain combines TRBV5-4 with TRBJ1-1; TRBD1 might be the D (6 bases). V was shortened by 4 bases and J by 5 bases, with 21 bases between the two germline ends. This CDR3 spans 16 amino acids. Germline CDR1 SGHNT, CDR2 YYREEE (reference sequence). In DNA, the CDR3 is TGTGCCAGCAGCCGAGACTACAGGGAAGGGGAAACTGAAGCTTTCTTT. It is translated as CASSRDYREGETEAFF.

The chain has TRBV6-1 and TRBJ1-2; tentatively, D is TRBD1 (5 bases). V lost 6 bases, J lost 4 bases, and 9 bases lay in between. The CDR3 totals 12 residues. The V gene's germline CDR1 is MNHNS and CDR2 SASEGT. This CDR3 is CASSPDTYGYTF. DNA of the CDR3: TGTGCCAGCAGCCCGGACACCTATGGCTACACCTTC.

The gene calls are TRBV29-1 and TRBJ2-7, with 8 positions matching TRBD1. Trimming removed 6 bases from V and 1 base from J; junction bases left unmatched: 11. The germline V gene has CDR1 SQVTM and CDR2 ANQGSEA. The CDR3 is 15 residues long. The CDR3, as DNA: TGCAGCGTCGGACAGGGTAGCTTGATTTCCTACGAGCAGTACTTC. Encoded protein: CSVGQGSLISYEQYF.

As regards this clone: At the DNA level, this CDR3 is encoded by other sequences in the same sample as well. The chain is built from TRBV4-1 and TRBJ1-4; TRBD1 agrees at 7 bases. CDR3 length: 15 amino acids. Germline loops: CDR1 MGHRA, CDR2 YSYEKL. Trimming cost V 4 bases and J 6 bases; bases outside gene matches: 8. In DNA, the CDR3 is TGCGCCAGCAGCCCCCTCCAGGGGGTGTATGAAAAACTGTTTTTT. Amino acids: CASSPLQGVYEKLFF.

The rearrangement uses TRBV2 and TRBJ2-3, with TRBD2 matching 8 bases. CDR1 and CDR2 from the germline V gene are SNHLY and FYNNEI. With V trimmed by 8 bases and J by 6 bases, 16 bases remained unmatched. This CDR3 is built from 16 residues. This chain's CDR3 is CASLTPRGGARDTQYF. The DNA for the CDR3 is TGTGCCAGCCTCACCCCACGGGGGGGGGCCAGGGATACGCAGTATTTT.

The chain couples TRBV19 to TRBJ1-4; TRBD1 matches 7 bases. The germline CDR1 and CDR2 sequences are LNHDA and SQIVND (reference sequence). V was pared by 3 bases and J by 4 bases, with 5 bases of the junction left unmatched. CDR3 length equals 15 residues. CDR3 region: CASSIGQVVNEKLFF. CDR3 nucleotides: TGTGCCAGTAGTATTGGACAGGTGGTTAATGAAAAACTGTTTTTT.

The V call is TRBV5-1, the J call TRBJ2-1; 10 bases are shared with TRBD1. Losses at the gene ends were 0 bases for V and 7 bases for J; bases not matched to a gene: 10. The CDR3 is 17 amino acids. Germline V gene sequence: CDR1 SGHRS, CDR2 YFSETQ. CDR3 coding DNA: TGCGCCAGCAGCTTGGGTCGCCAGGGACAGGGGCCGAATGAGCAGTTCTTC. Its protein product is CASSLGRQGQGPNEQFF.